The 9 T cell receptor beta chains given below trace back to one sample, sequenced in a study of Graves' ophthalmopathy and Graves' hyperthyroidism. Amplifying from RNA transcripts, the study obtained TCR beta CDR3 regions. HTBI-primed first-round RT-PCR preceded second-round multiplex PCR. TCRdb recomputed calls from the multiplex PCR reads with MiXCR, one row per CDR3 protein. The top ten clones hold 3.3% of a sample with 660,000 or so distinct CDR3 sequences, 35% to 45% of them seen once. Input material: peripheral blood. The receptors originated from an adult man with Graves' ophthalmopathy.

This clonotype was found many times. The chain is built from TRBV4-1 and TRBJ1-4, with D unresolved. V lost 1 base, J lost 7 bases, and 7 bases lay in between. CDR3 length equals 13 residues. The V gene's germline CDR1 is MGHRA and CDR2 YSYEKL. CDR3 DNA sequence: TGCGCCAGCAGCCAAGTCCGCACTGAAAAACTGTTTTTT. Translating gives CASSQVRTEKLFF.

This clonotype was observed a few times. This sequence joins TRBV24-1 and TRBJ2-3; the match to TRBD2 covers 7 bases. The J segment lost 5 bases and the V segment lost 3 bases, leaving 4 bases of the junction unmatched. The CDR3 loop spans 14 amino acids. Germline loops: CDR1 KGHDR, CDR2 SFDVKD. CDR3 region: CATSDVTSVDTQYF. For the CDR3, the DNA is TGTGCCACCAGTGATGTCACTAGCGTAGATACGCAGTATTTT.

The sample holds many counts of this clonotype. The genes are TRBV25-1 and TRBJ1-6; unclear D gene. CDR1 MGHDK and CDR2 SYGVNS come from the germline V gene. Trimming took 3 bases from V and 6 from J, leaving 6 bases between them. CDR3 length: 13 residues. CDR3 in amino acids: CASSEKGNSPLHF. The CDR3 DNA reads TGTGCCAGCAGTGAGAAGGGTAATTCACCCCTCCACTTT.

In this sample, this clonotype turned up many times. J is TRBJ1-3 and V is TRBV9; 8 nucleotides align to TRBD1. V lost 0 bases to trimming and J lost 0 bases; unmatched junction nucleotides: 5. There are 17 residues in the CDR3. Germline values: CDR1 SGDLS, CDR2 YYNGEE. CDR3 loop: CASSVGDRSYSGNTIYF. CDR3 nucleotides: TGTGCCAGCAGCGTAGGGGACAGGAGCTACTCTGGAAACACCATATATTTT.

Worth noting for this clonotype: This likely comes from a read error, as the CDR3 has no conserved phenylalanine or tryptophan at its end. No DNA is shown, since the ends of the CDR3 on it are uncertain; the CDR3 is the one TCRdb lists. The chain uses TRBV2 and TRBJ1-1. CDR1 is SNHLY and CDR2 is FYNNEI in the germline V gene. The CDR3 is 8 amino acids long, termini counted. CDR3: CAGTQASG.

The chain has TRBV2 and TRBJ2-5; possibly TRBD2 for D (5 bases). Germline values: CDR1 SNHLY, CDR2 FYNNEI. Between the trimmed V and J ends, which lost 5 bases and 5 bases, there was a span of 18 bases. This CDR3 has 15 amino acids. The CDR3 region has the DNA TGTGCCAGCAGTTCTACCCTGTCCCCGGGGGAGACCCAGTACTTC. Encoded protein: CASSSTLSPGETQYF.

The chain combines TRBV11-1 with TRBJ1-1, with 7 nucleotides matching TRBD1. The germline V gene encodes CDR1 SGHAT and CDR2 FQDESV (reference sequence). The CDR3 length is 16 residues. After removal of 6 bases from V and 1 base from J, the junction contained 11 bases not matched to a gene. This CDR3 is CASSARGQAWNTEAFF. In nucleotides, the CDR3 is TGTGCCAGCAGTGCTAGAGGACAGGCATGGAACACTGAAGCTTTCTTT.

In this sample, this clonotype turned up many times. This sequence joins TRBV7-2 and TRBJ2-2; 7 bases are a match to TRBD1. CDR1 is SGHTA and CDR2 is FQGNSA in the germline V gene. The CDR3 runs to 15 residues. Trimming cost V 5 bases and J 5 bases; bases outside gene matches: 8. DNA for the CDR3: TGTGCCAGCAGCCCGACAGGGAAGGGGACCGGGGAGCTGTTTTTT. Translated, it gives CASSPTGKGTGELFF.

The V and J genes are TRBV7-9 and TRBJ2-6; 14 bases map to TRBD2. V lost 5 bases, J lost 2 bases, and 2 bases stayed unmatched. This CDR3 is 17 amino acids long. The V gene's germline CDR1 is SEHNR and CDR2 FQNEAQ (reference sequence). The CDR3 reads CASSLGLAGAGANVLTF. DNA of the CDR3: TGTGCCAGCAGCCTGGGACTAGCGGGAGCTGGGGCCAACGTCCTGACTTTC.